This T cell receptor (beta chain) emerged from a study of T-cell reconstitution after alpha-beta-depleted transplantation in children (dated by TCRdb to about 2016). Background on the whole study: T-cell immune reconstitution after TCRalphabeta/CD19-depleted allogeneic hematopoietic cell transplantation in children was quantitatively tracked in the study by means of TCR repertoire profiling.

The library was produced with PCR. The listed sequencing device is Illumina HiSeq 2500. TCR libraries were prepared with molecular barcoding, using unique molecular identifiers to normalize TCRbeta repertoire quantification. The public reads were run again by TCRdb, first through fastp at Q25 and then through MiXCR, and only productive beta chains were kept. Rows with one shared CDR3 protein collapse into an entry with the most common genes and DNA. In this sample the table shows about 610,000 distinct CDR3 sequences, roughly 10% of which occur a single time. The ten largest clones capture 3.5% to 5% of the sample. On this clonotype itself: Its antigen remains undetermined. The input lacks base qualities; no much larger clone sits a single base away.

From the cysteine up to the phenylalanine, the CDR3 has a length of 15 residues. Only the CDR3 part of the read is kept: 45 bases, read in frame from the first base. Between the V and J ends, shortened by 7 bases and 8 bases respectively, the junction contains 21 bases. Sequenced material: PBMCs from the stem cell graft donor, taken from the stem cell graft. The chain employs TRBV12-3 or TRBV12-4 and TRBJ2-1; the D gene could be TRBD1 or TRBD2, each one agreeing over 5 bases. This sequence originates from a human donor who donated a stem cell graft to a child with acute myeloid leukemia. CDR3 sequence: CASKPGLAERDEQFF. The sequenced DNA: TGTGCCAGCAAGCCGGGGCTAGCTGAACGCGATGAGCAGTTCTTC.